Listed below are T cell receptor beta chains from one sample, sequenced in a study of blood T cells in healthy people across ages. TCRdb redid the calling of the 5' RACE reads with MiXCR, one entry per CDR3 protein. The table includes 1.5 million or so distinct CDR3 sequences, approximately 40% detected once. Sequencing input: blood. The receptors originated from a woman between 18 and 29 years old in good health. The conserved cysteine and the conserved F or W are not part of the CDR3 here. The order of the fields is V gene, J gene, clone size, CDR3 protein. Rows give clone size only sometimes, using once, few, many, or a class for an expanded clone.

TRBV5-4,TRBJ2-2,once,ASSLGQEYTGELF
TRBV14,TRBJ1-6,.,ASSEGRGWNSPLH
TRBV2,TRBJ2-7,.,ASRTKGQALYEQY
TRBV29-1,TRBJ1-1,few,SVGVHQNTEAF
TRBV12-3/TRBV12-4,TRBJ1-1,.,ASRRRTVNTEAF
TRBV4-2,TRBJ2-7,.,ASSQVPWRDSPYEQY
TRBV5-1,TRBJ2-1,few,ASRTAHNEQF
TRBV27,TRBJ2-7,few,ASSHTGANEQY
TRBV7-9,TRBJ2-1,few,ASTANYVVLF
TRBV7-9,TRBJ2-4,.,ASSQRTESIQY
TRBV18,TRBJ2-5,few,ASSGGDRQGETQY
TRBV7-8,TRBJ1-2,many,ASSMAGQNYGYT
TRBV6-1,TRBJ2-1,.,ASSWRRTNEQF
TRBV20-1,TRBJ1-4,.,SALDSDPTNEKLF
TRBV21-1,TRBJ2-7,.,ASSKVCGTVAYEQY
TRBV5-6,TRBJ2-3,.,ASSPPGTSRPDTQY
TRBV4-2,TRBJ2-3,few,ASSQVLHDTQY
TRBV5-1,TRBJ2-1,few,ASSLSLAGATYNEQF
TRBV5-5,TRBJ2-7,few,ASSYPGQIYEQY
TRBV14,TRBJ2-3,.,ASSQEGRNRY
TRBV6-5,TRBJ2-2,few,ASSRRTGGGSGELF
TRBV20-1,TRBJ2-3,few,SARPLGQFADTQY
TRBV29-1,TRBJ2-1,few,SVDGGRTAAIRNEQF
TRBV7-2,.,.,ASSSALGNEQY
TRBV7-8,TRBJ2-5,.,ASSLPNWYQETQY
TRBV10-3,TRBJ2-7,few,AISELGTEDEQY
TRBV5-5,TRBJ2-5,.,ASRTDGNMEY
TRBV6-5,TRBJ2-1,few,ASRRSSRFDEQF
TRBV6-1,TRBJ2-5,few,ATIAGLETQY
TRBV20-1,TRBJ2-1,.,SAPKGGPNNEQF
TRBV6-2/TRBV6-3,TRBJ1-6,.,ASSYGNNSPLH
TRBV27,TRBJ2-1,.,SSSNLGLGSYNEQF
TRBV5-1,TRBJ2-1,few,ASSSDYGEQF